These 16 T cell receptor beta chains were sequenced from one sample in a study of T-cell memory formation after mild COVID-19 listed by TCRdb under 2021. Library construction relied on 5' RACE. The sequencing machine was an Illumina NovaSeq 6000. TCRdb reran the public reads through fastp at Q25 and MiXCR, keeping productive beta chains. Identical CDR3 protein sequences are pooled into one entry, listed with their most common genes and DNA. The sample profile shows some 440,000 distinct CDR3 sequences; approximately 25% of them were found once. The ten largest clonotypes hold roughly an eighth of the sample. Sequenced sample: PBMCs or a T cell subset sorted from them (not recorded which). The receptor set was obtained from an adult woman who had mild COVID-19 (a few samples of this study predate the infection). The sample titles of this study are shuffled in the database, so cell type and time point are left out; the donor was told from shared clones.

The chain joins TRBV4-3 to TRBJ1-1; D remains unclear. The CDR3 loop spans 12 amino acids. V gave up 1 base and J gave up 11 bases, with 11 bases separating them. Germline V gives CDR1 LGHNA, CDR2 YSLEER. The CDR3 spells CASSQGAAKAFF. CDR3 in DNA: TGCGCCAGCAGCCAAGGGGCGGCCAAGGCTTTCTTT.

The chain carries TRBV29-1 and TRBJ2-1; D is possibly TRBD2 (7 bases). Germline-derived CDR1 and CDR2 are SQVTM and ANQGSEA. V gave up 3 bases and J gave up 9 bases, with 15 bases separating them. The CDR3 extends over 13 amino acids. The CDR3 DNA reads TGCAGCGTTGATGGCTACAGGGAGGGTGAGCAGTTCTTC. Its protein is CSVDGYREGEQFF.

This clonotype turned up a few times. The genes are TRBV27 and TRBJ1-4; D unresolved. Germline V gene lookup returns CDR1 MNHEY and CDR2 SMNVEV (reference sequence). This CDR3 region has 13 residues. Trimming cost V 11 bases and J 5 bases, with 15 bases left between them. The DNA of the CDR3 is TGTGCCTCTAAGCTCGTCGGGAATGAAAAACTGTTTTTT. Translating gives CASKLVGNEKLFF.

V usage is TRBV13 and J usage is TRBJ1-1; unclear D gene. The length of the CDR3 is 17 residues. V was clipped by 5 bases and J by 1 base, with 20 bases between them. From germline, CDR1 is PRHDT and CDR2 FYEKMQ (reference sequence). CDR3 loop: CASSPTGSRLGNTEAFF. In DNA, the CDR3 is TGTGCCAGCAGCCCCACGGGAAGTCGGCTTGGGAACACTGAAGCTTTCTTT.

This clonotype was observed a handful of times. This CDR3 reads CASSPQTGGNTGELFF. The DNA for the CDR3 is TGTGCCAGCAGCCCTCAGACAGGGGGTAACACCGGGGAGCTGTTTTTT. The chain combines TRBV11-2 with TRBJ2-2; TRBD1 matches 9 bases. Germline CDR1 SGHAT, CDR2 FQNNGV. The J segment lost 2 bases and the V segment lost 5 bases, leaving 6 bases of the junction unmatched. CDR3 length: 16 residues.

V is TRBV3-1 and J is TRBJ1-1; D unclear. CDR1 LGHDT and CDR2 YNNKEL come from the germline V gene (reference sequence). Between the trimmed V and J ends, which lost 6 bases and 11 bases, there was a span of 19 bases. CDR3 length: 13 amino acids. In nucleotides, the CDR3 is TGTGCCAGCAGTTCCCGGAAGGGCCCATTGGCTTTCTTT. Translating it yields CASSSRKGPLAFF.

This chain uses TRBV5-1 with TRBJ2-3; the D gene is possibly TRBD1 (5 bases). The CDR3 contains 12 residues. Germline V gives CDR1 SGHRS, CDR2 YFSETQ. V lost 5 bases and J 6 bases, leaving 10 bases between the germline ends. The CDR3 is CASRRQSDTQYF. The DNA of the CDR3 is TGCGCCAGCAGACGACAGAGCGATACGCAGTATTTT.

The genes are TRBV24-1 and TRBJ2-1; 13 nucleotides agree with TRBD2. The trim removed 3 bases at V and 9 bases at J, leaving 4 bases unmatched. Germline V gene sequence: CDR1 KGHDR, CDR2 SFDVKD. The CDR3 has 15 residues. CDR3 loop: CATSDALAGGVEQFF. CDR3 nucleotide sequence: TGTGCCACCAGTGATGCACTAGCGGGAGGGGTTGAGCAGTTCTTC.

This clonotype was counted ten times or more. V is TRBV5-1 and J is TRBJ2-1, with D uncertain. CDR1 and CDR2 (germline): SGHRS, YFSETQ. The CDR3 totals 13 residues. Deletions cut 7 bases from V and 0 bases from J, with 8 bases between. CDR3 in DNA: TGCGCCAGCCGCCTTTTCTCCTACAATGAGCAGTTCTTC. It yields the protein CASRLFSYNEQFF.

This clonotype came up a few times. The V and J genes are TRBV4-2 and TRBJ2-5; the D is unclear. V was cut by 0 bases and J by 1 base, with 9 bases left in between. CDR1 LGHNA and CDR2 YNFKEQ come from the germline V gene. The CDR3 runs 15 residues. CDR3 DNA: TGTGCCAGCAGCCAAGATCGATCCTTCCAAGAGACCCAGTACTTC. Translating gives CASSQDRSFQETQYF.

CDR3 loop: CASSQDPTGGHGYTF. The CDR3 nucleotides are TGCGCCAGCAGCCAAGATCCAACAGGGGGCCATGGCTACACCTTC. The rearrangement uses TRBV4-1 and TRBJ1-2, with 9 bases matching TRBD1. Germline loops: CDR1 MGHRA, CDR2 YSYEKL. With V trimmed by 0 bases and J by 6 bases, 5 bases remained unmatched. The CDR3 runs 15 residues.

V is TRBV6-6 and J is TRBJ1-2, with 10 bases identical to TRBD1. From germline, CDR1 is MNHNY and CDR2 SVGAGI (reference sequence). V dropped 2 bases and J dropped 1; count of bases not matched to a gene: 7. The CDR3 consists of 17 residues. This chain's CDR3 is CASSYGTGDLSNYGYTF. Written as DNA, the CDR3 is TGTGCCAGCAGTTACGGGACAGGGGACCTCAGTAACTATGGCTACACCTTC.

CDR3 DNA sequence: TGTGCCAGCAGTTTATACGGGGGGGTTAACAATGAGCAGTTCTTC. It translates to CASSLYGGVNNEQFF. The chain recombines TRBV12-3 or TRBV12-4 with TRBJ2-1; 8 bases agree with TRBD2. This CDR3 spans 15 amino acids. V was pared by 2 bases and J by 5 bases, with 5 bases of the junction left unmatched.

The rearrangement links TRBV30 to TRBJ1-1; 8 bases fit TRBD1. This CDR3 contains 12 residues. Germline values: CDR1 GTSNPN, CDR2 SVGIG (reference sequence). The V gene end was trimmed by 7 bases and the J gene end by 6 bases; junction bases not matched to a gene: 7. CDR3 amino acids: CAFVEQGAEAFF. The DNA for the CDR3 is TGTGCCTTCGTAGAACAGGGGGCTGAAGCTTTCTTT.

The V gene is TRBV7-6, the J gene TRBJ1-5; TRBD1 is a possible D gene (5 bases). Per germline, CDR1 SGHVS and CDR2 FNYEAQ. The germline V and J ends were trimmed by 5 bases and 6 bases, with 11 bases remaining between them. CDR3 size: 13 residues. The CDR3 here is CASSHPGTQPQHF. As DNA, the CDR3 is TGTGCCAGCAGCCACCCAGGGACTCAGCCCCAGCATTTT. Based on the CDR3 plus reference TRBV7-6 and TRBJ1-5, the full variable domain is GAGVSQSPRYKVTKRGQDVALRCDPISGHVSLYWYRQALGQGPEFLTYFNYEAQQDKSGLPNDRFSAERPEGSISTLTIQRTEQRDSAMYRCASSHPGTQPQHFGDGTRLSIL.

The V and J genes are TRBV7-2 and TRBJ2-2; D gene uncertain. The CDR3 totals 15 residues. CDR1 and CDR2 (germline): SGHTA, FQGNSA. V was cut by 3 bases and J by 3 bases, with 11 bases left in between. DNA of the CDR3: TGTGCCAGCAGCTTTAAGGGCCGTGACACCGGGGAGCTGTTTTTT. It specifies CASSFKGRDTGELFF.